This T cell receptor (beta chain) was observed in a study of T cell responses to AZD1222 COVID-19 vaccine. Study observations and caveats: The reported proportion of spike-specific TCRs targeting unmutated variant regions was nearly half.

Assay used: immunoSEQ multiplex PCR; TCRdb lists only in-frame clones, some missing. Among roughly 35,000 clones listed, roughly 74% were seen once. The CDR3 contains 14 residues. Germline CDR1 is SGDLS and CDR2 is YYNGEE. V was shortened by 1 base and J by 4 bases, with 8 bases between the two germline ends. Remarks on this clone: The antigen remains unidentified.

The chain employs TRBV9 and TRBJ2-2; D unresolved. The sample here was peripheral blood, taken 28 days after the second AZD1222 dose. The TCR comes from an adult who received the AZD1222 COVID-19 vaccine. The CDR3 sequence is CASSVLTGTGELFF. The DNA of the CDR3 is TGTGCCAGCAGCGTATTGACGGGCACCGGGGAGCTGTTTTTT.